The rows below give T cell receptor beta chains drawn from one sample of a study of OX40 agonist ivuxolimab in advanced cancers. Method: immunoSEQ multiplex PCR; TCRdb's copy keeps in-frame clones and lacks some. The sample holds about 89,000 clones, just over 85% seen once. The specimen comprised CD4+ or CD8+ T cells sorted from blood, sampled in a trial of the OX40 agonist ivuxolimab. The receptors shown here come from an adult with an advanced solid tumor such as melanoma, head and neck, liver or kidney cancer. CDR3s include the opening cysteine and the closing phenylalanine or tryptophan. A D gene is named only where the DNA matches it firmly. Size is stated for part of the rows, as once, few or many counts, or as a class when the clone is expanded.

once,TRBD1,TRBV11-3,TRBJ2-2,TGTGCCAGCAGCCCCAGAGGGACAGGGGTCCTGACCGGGGAGCTGTTTTTT,CASSPRGTGVLTGELFF
few,TRBD1,TRBV30,TRBJ1-6,TGTGCCTGGAGTGTACGGGACAGGGCATCACCCCTCCACTTT,CAWSVRDRASPLHF
.,.,TRBV4-1,TRBJ2-3,TGCGCCAGCAGCCCTGGGGTGCCCCGGGGAAGCACAGATACGCAGTATTTT,CASSPGVPRGSTDTQYF
.,.,TRBV4-3,TRBJ2-5,TGCGCCAGCAGCCAAGATCATGGACAGAGGAGAGAGCAGTACTTC,CASSQDHGQRREQYF
.,TRBD2,TRBV7-7,TRBJ2-5,TGTGCTAGCAGCTTAGCGGGGACCAGGGGGACCCAGTACTTC,CASSLAGTRGTQYF
.,.,TRBV6-5,TRBJ1-4,TGTGCCAGCAGTCTCGCGGCAGGTGAAAAACTGTTTTTT,CASSLAAGEKLFF
.,.,TRBV25-1,TRBJ1-6,TGTGCCAGCAGACAGGTGAATAATTCACCCCTCCACTTT,CASRQVNNSPLHF
.,.,TRBV7-9,TRBJ2-7,TGTGCCAGCAGGGACTCAAACTACGAGCAGTACTTC,CASRDSNYEQYF
.,.,TRBV10-2,TRBJ1-2,TGCGCCAGCAGTGGTTGGCAGGCGACTCGTTCTGGCTACACCTTC,CASSGWQATRSGYTF
.,TRBD1,TRBV11-2,TRBJ1-1,TGTGCCAGCAGCCCTGGACAGGTGAACACTGAAGCTTTCTTT,CASSPGQVNTEAFF
.,.,TRBV19,TRBJ2-7,TGTGCCAGTAGTATAGGGGTTTATTACGAGCAGTACTTC,CASSIGVYYEQYF
.,.,TRBV18,TRBJ1-5,TGTGCCAGCTCACCAGATGGTGGGGGTCAGCCCCAGCATTTT,CASSPDGGGQPQHF
.,TRBD2,TRBV7-2,TRBJ2-5,TGTGCCAGCAGCTTAGCGCCGGGGGGAGGGAGGGAGACCCAGTACTTC,CASSLAPGGGRETQYF
.,.,TRBV10-3,TRBJ2-3,TGTGCCACGACGCAGAAGGACATTTCCACAGATACGCAGTATTTT,CATTQKDISTDTQYF
.,.,TRBV7-9,TRBJ1-1,TGTGCCAGCAGCTTACTAATGAACACTGAAGCTTTCTTT,CASSLLMNTEAFF
.,.,TRBV11-3,TRBJ2-4,TGTGCCAGCAGCTTCGACGGCTACATTCAGTACTTC,CASSFDGYIQYF
.,.,TRBV27,TRBJ1-2,TGTGCCAGCAGCCACCCGGGGGGGAACTATGGCTACACCTTC,CASSHPGGNYGYTF
.,.,TRBV7-2,TRBJ1-2,TGTGCCAGCAGCTTAATCCCTACGGCAGGGGCGAACTATGGCTACACCTTC,CASSLIPTAGANYGYTF
.,TRBD2,TRBV9,TRBJ2-7,TGTGCCAGCAGCGTAAGCGGGGGCCTCTACGAGCAGTACTTC,CASSVSGGLYEQYF